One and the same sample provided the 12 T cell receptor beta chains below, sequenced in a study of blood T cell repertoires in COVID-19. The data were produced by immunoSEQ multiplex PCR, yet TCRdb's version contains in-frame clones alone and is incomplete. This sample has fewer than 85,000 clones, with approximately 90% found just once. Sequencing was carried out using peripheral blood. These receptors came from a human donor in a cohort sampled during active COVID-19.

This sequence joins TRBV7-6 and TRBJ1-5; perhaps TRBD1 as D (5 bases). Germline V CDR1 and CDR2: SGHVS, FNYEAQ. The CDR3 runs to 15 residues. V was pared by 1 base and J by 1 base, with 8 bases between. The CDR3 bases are TGTGCCAGCAGCTTAGATGGGGCGAGCAATCAGCCCCAGCATTTT. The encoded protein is CASSLDGASNQPQHF.

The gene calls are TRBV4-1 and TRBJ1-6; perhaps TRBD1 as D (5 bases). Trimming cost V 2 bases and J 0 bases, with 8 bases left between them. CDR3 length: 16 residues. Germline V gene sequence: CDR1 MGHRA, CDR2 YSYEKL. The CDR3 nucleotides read TGCGCCAGCAGCCAAACGGGGGGCTCCTATAATTCACCCCTCCACTTT. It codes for CASSQTGGSYNSPLHF.

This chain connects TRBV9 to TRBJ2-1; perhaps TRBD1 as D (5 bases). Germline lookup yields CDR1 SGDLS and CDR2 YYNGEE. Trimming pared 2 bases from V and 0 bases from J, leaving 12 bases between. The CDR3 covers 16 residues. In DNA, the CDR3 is TGTGCCAGCAGCGTGTGGGGCACGAGCTCCTACAATGAGCAGTTCTTC. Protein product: CASSVWGTSSYNEQFF.

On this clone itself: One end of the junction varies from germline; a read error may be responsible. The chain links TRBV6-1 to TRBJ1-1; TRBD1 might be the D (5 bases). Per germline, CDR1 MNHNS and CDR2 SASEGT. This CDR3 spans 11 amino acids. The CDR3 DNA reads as TGTGCCAGCAGTGAGGGGCCTGAGGCTTTCTTT. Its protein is CASSEGPEAFF.

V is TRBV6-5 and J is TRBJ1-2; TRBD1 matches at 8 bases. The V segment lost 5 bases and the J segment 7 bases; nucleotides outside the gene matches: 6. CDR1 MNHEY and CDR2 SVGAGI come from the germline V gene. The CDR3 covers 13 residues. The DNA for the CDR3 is TGTGCCAGCAGTCGACAGGGGTCCAGTGGCTACACCTTC. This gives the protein CASSRQGSSGYTF.

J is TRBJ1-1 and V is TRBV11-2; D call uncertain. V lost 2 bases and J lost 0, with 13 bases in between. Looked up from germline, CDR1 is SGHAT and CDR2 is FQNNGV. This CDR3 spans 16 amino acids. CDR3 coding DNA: TGTGCCAGCAGCTTATTAGCGAGCCTCATGAACACTGAAGCTTTCTTT. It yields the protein CASSLLASLMNTEAFF. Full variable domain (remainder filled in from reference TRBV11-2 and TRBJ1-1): EAGVAQSPRYKIIEKRQSVAFWCNPISGHATLYWYQQILGQGPKLLIQFQNNGVVDDSQLPKDRFSAERLKGVDSTLKIQPAKLEDSAVYLCASSLLASLMNTEAFFGQGTRLTVV.

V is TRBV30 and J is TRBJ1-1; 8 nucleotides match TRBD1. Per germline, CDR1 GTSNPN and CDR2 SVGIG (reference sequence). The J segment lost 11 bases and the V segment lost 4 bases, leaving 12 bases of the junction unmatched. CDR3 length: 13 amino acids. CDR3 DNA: TGTGCCTGGAAACAGGGGGGACTAAATTGGGCTTTCTTT. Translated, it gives CAWKQGGLNWAFF.

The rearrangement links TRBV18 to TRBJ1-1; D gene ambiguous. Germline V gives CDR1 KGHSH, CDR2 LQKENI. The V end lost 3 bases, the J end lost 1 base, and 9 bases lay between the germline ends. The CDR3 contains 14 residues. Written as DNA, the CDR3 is TGTGCCAGCTCACCCCGGGGAGAGAACACTGAAGCTTTCTTT. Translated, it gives CASSPRGENTEAFF.

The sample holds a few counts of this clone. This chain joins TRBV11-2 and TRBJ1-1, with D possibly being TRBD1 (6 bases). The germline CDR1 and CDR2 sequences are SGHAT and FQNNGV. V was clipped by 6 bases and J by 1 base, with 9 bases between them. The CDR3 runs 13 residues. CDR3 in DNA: TGTGCCAGCAGGGACAGACAGAACACTGAAGCTTTCTTT. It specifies CASRDRQNTEAFF.

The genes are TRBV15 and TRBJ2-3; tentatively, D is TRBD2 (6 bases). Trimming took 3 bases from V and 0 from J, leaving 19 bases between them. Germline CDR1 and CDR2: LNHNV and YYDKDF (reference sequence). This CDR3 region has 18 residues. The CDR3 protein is CATSRSLAGGISTDTQYF. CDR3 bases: TGTGCCACCAGCAGGTCCTTGGCTGGCGGGATAAGCACAGATACGCAGTATTTT.

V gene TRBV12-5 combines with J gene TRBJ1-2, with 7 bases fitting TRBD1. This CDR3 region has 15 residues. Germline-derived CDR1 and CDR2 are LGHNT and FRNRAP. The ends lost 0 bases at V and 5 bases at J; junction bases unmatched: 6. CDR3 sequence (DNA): TGTGCTAGTGGTTTGGTACAGGGACAGATATATGGCTACACCTTC. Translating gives CASGLVQGQIYGYTF.

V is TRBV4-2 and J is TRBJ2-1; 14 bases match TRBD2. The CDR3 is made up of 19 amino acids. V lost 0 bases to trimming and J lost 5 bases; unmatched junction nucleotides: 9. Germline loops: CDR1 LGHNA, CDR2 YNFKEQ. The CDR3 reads CASSQDMGLAGVRDNEQFF. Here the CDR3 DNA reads TGTGCCAGCAGCCAAGACATGGGACTAGCGGGAGTTCGGGACAATGAGCAGTTCTTC.